The rows below give T cell receptor beta chains drawn from one sample of a study of shared clonotypes between healthy human individuals. Produced via immunoSEQ multiplex PCR; TCRdb's table is partial and in-frame only. Of 640,000 or so clones listed, 72% are singletons. What was sequenced was memory CD4+ T cells sorted from blood. The receptors here all came from a woman aged 30 to 39 in good health. The CDR3 runs from the conserved cysteine through the conserved F or W. D genes are given only for firm matches. Part of the rows lack a size; the others show once, few, many or a class for expanded clones.

V gene	D gene	J gene	clone size	CDR3 protein	CDR3 DNA
TRBV10-1	-	TRBJ2-7	-	CASSIGSGEQYF	TGCGCCAGCAGTATTGGGTCAGGAGAGCAGTACTTC
TRBV9	-	TRBJ2-3	many	CASSARGGLHTQYF	TGTGCCAGCAGCGCCCGGGGCGGGCTTCATACGCAGTATTTT
TRBV28	-	TRBJ1-2	-	CASSPVNYGYTF	TGTGCCAGCAGCCCTGTTAACTATGGCTACACCTTC
TRBV18	TRBD2	TRBJ2-2	-	CASSLGLAAGELFF	TGTGCCAGCTCACTGGGACTAGCGGCCGGGGAGCTGTTTTTT
TRBV6-5	-	TRBJ2-2	-	CASSFYNTGELFF	TGTGCCAGCAGTTTTTATAACACCGGGGAGCTGTTTTTT
TRBV18	TRBD1	TRBJ1-2	few	CASSGTASYGYTF	TGTGCCAGCTCGGGGACAGCTTCATATGGCTACACCTTC
TRBV7-9	TRBD2	TRBJ2-2	-	CASSGRLAKNTGELFF	TGTGCCAGCAGCGGTAGACTAGCGAAGAACACCGGGGAGCTGTTTTTT
TRBV6-1	-	TRBJ1-4	-	CASRPGQLDNEKLFF	TGTGCCAGCAGGCCAGGTCAGCTCGATAATGAAAAACTGTTTTTT
TRBV12-5	-	TRBJ1-1	-	CASGFRGTEAFF	TGTGCTAGTGGTTTCAGGGGAACTGAAGCTTTCTTT
TRBV6-6	TRBD2	TRBJ2-2	-	CASEKAGGMGGELFF	TGTGCCAGCGAAAAAGCGGGAGGAATGGGCGGGGAGCTGTTTTTT
TRBV11-2	-	TRBJ2-1	-	CASSFGEGEQFF	TGTGCCAGCAGCTTCGGGGAAGGGGAGCAGTTCTTC
TRBV6-1	-	TRBJ1-2	-	CASSSFLRTAYGYTF	TGTGCCAGCAGTTCATTTCTGAGGACAGCGTATGGCTACACCTTC
TRBV7-9	-	TRBJ2-2	-	CASSPPGSSDTGELFF	TGTGCCAGCAGCCCTCCCGGGAGTAGCGACACCGGGGAGCTGTTTTTT
TRBV5-1	TRBD1	TRBJ2-7	-	CASSNPTGGFGF	TGCGCCAGCAGCAACCCGACAGGGGGCTTCGGCTTC
TRBV2	-	TRBJ2-5	once	CASSELRGAGETQYF	TGTGCCAGCAGTGAACTCCGGGGGGCAGGGGAGACCCAGTACTTC
TRBV11-2	-	TRBJ2-1	many	CASSLRGQPGDEQFF	TGTGCCAGCAGCTTAAGGGGACAGCCGGGGGATGAGCAGTTCTTC
TRBV30	-	TRBJ2-7	-	CAWRIGPWEQYF	TGTGCCTGGAGGATCGGGCCTTGGGAGCAGTACTTC
TRBV6-5	TRBD2	TRBJ2-2	-	CASSYSIAGLTGELFF	TGTGCCAGCAGTTACTCTATAGCGGGACTTACCGGGGAGCTGTTTTTT
TRBV30	-	TRBJ2-7	few	CACKTDTYEQYF	TGTGCCTGTAAGACAGACACCTACGAGCAGTACTTC
TRBV12-5	-	TRBJ2-1	once	CASGLPDQRQFF	TGTGCTAGTGGTTTGCCCGACCAGCGGCAGTTCTTC
TRBV2	TRBD2	TRBJ2-3	few	CASSVRAGGTDTQYF	TGTGCCAGCAGTGTTAGAGCGGGAGGAACAGATACGCAGTATTTT
TRBV5-5	-	TRBJ1-2	-	CASSLTMTSGYTF	TGTGCCAGCAGCTTAACCATGACGTCTGGCTACACCTTC
TRBV29-1	-	TRBJ2-3	once	CSVLQRFTDTQYF	TGCAGCGTCCTCCAACGGTTTACAGATACGCAGTATTTT
TRBV2	-	TRBJ1-2	once	CASSGGRADFPGYTF	TGTGCCAGCAGTGGGGGCAGGGCAGATTTTCCTGGCTACACCTTC
TRBV2	TRBD2	TRBJ2-1	once	CASNLLAGVQNEQFF	TGTGCCAGCAACTTACTAGCGGGAGTTCAAAATGAGCAGTTCTTC
TRBV28	-	TRBJ1-1	-	CASRQHESTEAFF	TGTGCCAGCAGGCAACACGAGAGCACTGAAGCTTTCTTT
TRBV18	-	TRBJ1-1	once	CASSTGGGTNTEAFF	TGTGCCAGCTCAACTGGAGGAGGGACCAACACTGAAGCTTTCTTT
TRBV27	-	TRBJ2-7	few	CASSLSASVPIYEQYF	TGTGCCAGCAGTTTATCGGCTAGCGTACCAATTTACGAGCAGTACTTC
TRBV28	-	TRBJ2-2	few	CASRPGTNIGELFF	TGTGCCAGCAGGCCAGGGACGAACATCGGGGAGCTGTTTTTT
TRBV9	-	TRBJ2-7	-	CASSVGEWVSSYEQYF	TGTGCCAGCAGCGTAGGGGAGTGGGTGAGCTCCTACGAGCAGTACTTC
TRBV2	-	TRBJ2-7	-	CASSGLADYEQYF	TGTGCCAGCAGTGGCCTAGCAGACTACGAGCAGTACTTC
TRBV9	TRBD2	TRBJ2-1	-	CASSALIAGEVYNEQFF	TGTGCCAGCAGCGCCCTTATAGCGGGAGAGGTGTACAATGAGCAGTTCTTC
TRBV2	-	TRBJ1-5	-	CASKVGAGSQPQHF	TGTGCCAGCAAGGTGGGGGCAGGGAGTCAGCCCCAGCATTTT
TRBV20-1	-	TRBJ1-1	few	CSVAVPSAFF	TGCAGTGTCGCAGTCCCCTCAGCTTTCTTT
TRBV7-8	-	TRBJ2-2	-	CASSLRGGTGELFF	TGTGCCAGCAGCCTCCGAGGGGGGACCGGGGAGCTGTTTTTT
TRBV28	-	TRBJ2-1	-	CASSLGDTHNEQFF	TGTGCCAGCAGTTTAGGGGACACTCACAATGAGCAGTTCTTC
TRBV27	-	TRBJ1-5	-	CASSSGGSDQPQHF	TGTGCCAGCAGTTCCGGGGGATCAGATCAGCCCCAGCATTTT
TRBV21-1	-	TRBJ1-5	few	CASSTLPTTGTFTYSNQPQHF	TGTGCCAGCAGCACCCTTCCTACGACAGGGACCTTCACTTATAGCAATCAGCCCCAGCATTTT
TRBV27	TRBD2	TRBJ2-1	-	CASSRVTSGRASEQFF	TGTGCCAGCAGTCGGGTGACTAGCGGGAGGGCCAGTGAGCAGTTCTTC
TRBV7-2	TRBD1	TRBJ2-7	-	CASSLAGTGGYEQYF	TGTGCCAGCAGCTTAGCAGGCACAGGGGGTTACGAGCAGTACTTC
TRBV18	TRBD1	TRBJ2-1	-	CASSDRTGSSYNEQFF	TGTGCCAGCTCAGACCGGACAGGGAGCTCCTACAATGAGCAGTTCTTC
TRBV25-1	-	TRBJ2-1	-	CASSGRETEQFF	TGTGCCAGCAGTGGACGGGAGACTGAGCAGTTCTTC
TRBV14	-	TRBJ1-2	-	CASSQGGRANYGYTF	TGTGCCAGCAGCCAAGGAGGCAGAGCTAACTATGGCTACACCTTC
TRBV7-3	-	TRBJ2-2	-	CASSLTVAGELFF	TGTGCCAGCAGCTTAACAGTCGCCGGGGAGCTGTTTTTT
TRBV5-4	-	TRBJ2-1	-	CASSLDGTYSYNEQFF	TGTGCCAGCAGCTTAGATGGGACTTACTCCTACAATGAGCAGTTCTTC
TRBV5-6	-	TRBJ1-3	few	CASSPLGSGNTIYF	TGTGCCAGCAGCCCCTTAGGCTCTGGAAACACCATATATTTT
TRBV9	TRBD1	TRBJ1-4	-	CASSISGTDNEKLFF	TGTGCCAGCAGCATATCCGGGACAGATAATGAAAAACTGTTTTTT
TRBV7-2	TRBD2	TRBJ2-3	-	CASSFFTSGITDTQYF	TGTGCCAGCAGCTTCTTCACTAGCGGGATCACAGATACGCAGTATTTT
TRBV19	-	TRBJ1-1	few	CASSIDSGDTEAFF	TGTGCCAGTAGTATAGATTCAGGGGACACTGAAGCTTTCTTT
TRBV7-9	-	TRBJ2-7	-	CASSLTPDTLHF	TGTGCCAGCAGCTTAACTCCGGACACGCTCCACTTC
TRBV9	-	TRBJ2-3	-	CASSATGMGDTDTQYF	TGTGCCAGCAGCGCCACAGGGATGGGGGACACAGATACGCAGTATTTT
TRBV19	TRBD1	TRBJ1-5	many	CASSSGTEAVGEPQHF	TGTGCCAGTAGTTCCGGGACAGAGGCGGTTGGTGAGCCCCAGCATTTT
TRBV4-2	-	TRBJ2-1	-	CASSQDVLAFGDEQFF	TGTGCCAGCAGCCAAGATGTTCTAGCTTTTGGGGATGAGCAGTTCTTC
TRBV5-6	-	TRBJ1-2	many	CASSWGRGGGYGYTF	TGTGCCAGCAGCTGGGGTCGGGGAGGAGGCTATGGCTACACCTTC
TRBV25-1	TRBD1	TRBJ1-4	-	CASSDRQGQGGEKLFF	TGTGCCAGCAGTGATAGACAGGGACAGGGAGGCGAAAAACTGTTTTTT
TRBV6-6	TRBD1	TRBJ1-4	few	CASRGTVTNEKLFF	TGTGCCAGCAGAGGGACAGTAACTAATGAAAAACTGTTTTTT
TRBV7-3	TRBD2	TRBJ2-1	-	CASSSKQRDVYNEQFF	TGTGCCAGCAGCTCAAAGCAGCGGGACGTATACAATGAGCAGTTCTTC